This TCR beta chain derives from a study of blood T cells in healthy people across ages. General observations from the study: Greater diversity and more naive CD4+ cells were seen in long-lived donors than in aged donors.

Isolation yielded PBMCs, at least 6.5 million per sample, in every case. The V gene's germline CDR1 is SGHRS and CDR2 YFSETQ. The length of the CDR3 is 15 residues. V lost 6 bases and J 4 bases, leaving 19 bases between the germline ends. Comment on this clonotype: Its antigen remains unknown.

Primed by a sample-barcoded 5' primer and a J-beta primer mix, a second PCR proceeded for about 7 to 12 cycles. MiXCR, run by TCRdb on the 5' RACE reads, gives a single entry per CDR3 protein. Altogether 1.2 million to 1.5 million distinct CDR3 sequences are present, around two fifths being singletons, with the ten largest covering 7.9%. The sequence came from a woman aged 18-30 years in good health. The sequencing input was blood. V and J are TRBV5-1 and TRBJ1-2; D possibly corresponds to TRBD1 (6 bases). DNA of the CDR3: TGCGCCAGCACCTCGGACGCAGGGGAGAGCTATGGCTACACCTTC. It is translated as CASTSDAGESYGYTF.